A single T cell receptor (beta chain) is shown here with its context. The sample originates from a study of blood T cell repertoires in COVID-19. CDR1 and CDR2 from the germline V gene are MDHEN and SYDVKM. The V and J ends lost 3 bases and 8 bases respectively, with 10 bases between them. The CDR3 has 12 residues. Seattle's cohort entered during active infection and was followed longitudinally. Sequencing was performed with immunoSEQ multiplex PCR; in TCRdb, only in-frame clones are kept and a portion is missing. Among a few hundred thousand clones listed, around 90% were seen once. The receptor was derived from a woman in her twenties or thirties with COVID-19, enrolled during active disease. The chain has TRBV28 and TRBJ1-2; D not certain. The sample comprised peripheral blood. The DNA for the CDR3 is TGTGCCAGCAGTTTCAGAAGCGGCGGCTACACCTTC. Its translation: CASSFRSGGYTF.